The 25 T cell receptor beta chains reported below all come from one sample, sequenced in a study of identical twins. TCRdb ran MiXCR on the 5' RACE reads and lists one entry per CDR3 protein. The sample includes about 890,000 distinct CDR3 sequences, approximately 13% of them seen just once. The same specimen was also included in a second study, on yellow fever vaccine responses in identical twins.

Sequencing input: PBMCs. The receptors originated from a woman aged 18-30 years in good health.

To note about this clonotype: Germline and junction disagree at one end, which may indicate a read error. The gene calls are TRBV11-2 and TRBJ1-1, with 7 bases aligning to TRBD1. The CDR3 totals 15 residues. The V gene's germline CDR1 is SGHAT and CDR2 FQNNGV. The CDR3 loop reads CASSHSGTANTEASF. CDR3 nucleotide sequence: TGTGCCAGCAGCCATTCCGGGACAGCGAACACTGAAGCTTCCTTT.

V is TRBV9 and J is TRBJ1-2; D is possibly TRBD1 (5 bases). The germline gives CDR1 SGDLS, CDR2 YYNGEE. Trimming removed 3 bases at V and 3 bases at J, with 24 bases between. This CDR3 is built from 18 residues. CDR3 sequence reads: CASSGGYAPRGLDYGYTF. The CDR3 nucleotides read TGTGCCAGCAGCGGGGGGTACGCTCCACGGGGTCTAGACTATGGCTACACCTTC.

The genes are TRBV12-5 and TRBJ2-2; 12 bases fit TRBD2. The CDR3 length is 15 residues. Germline trimming cut 4 bases from V and 3 bases from J; bases unmatched to any gene: 0. Germline CDR1 and CDR2: LGHNT and FRNRAP. The CDR3 coding sequence is TGTGCTAGTGGTTGGACTAGCGGGGACACCGGGGAGCTGTTTTTT. It yields the protein CASGWTSGDTGELFF.

This clonotype has more than one count but fewer than ten. CDR3 amino acids: CASSFFRQGTQYF. As DNA, the CDR3 is TGTGCCAGCAGTTTCTTCCGGCAGGGGACCCAGTACTTC. The V call is TRBV12-3 or TRBV12-4, the J call TRBJ2-5; D perhaps matches TRBD1 (5 bases). The CDR3 runs to 13 residues. The V end lost 3 bases, the J end lost 7 bases, and 12 bases lay between the germline ends.

This chain uses TRBV6-2 or TRBV6-3 with TRBJ2-5, with D hard to call. The CDR3 spans 8 residues. With 11 bases removed from V and 4 bases from J, the gap between germline ends came to 2 bases. Germline V lookup: CDR1 MNHEY, CDR2 SVGEGT. In DNA, the CDR3 is TGTGCCGGAGAGACCCAGTACTTC. Amino acids: CAGETQYF.

This clonotype was seen a handful of times. The chain recombines TRBV12-3 or TRBV12-4 with TRBJ2-1; D gene unclear. Trimming shortened V by 9 bases and J by 10 bases, and 10 bases separated the two germline ends. The CDR3 is 10 residues long. The CDR3 DNA reads as TGTGCCAGTGCCTCGGTAGAGCAGTTCTTC. It is translated as CASASVEQFF.

This clonotype has more than one count but fewer than ten. An end of the junction does not agree with germline; a read error may underlie this. The chain combines TRBV14 with TRBJ2-5; maybe TRBD2 (5 bases). Germline CDR1 reads SGHDN; CDR2 reads FVKESK. This CDR3 is 20 amino acids long. The CDR3 coding sequence is TGTGCCAGCAGCCAACGGGAAAAAGTCTTCGGAAGCTCCAGCCAAGGGACCCAGTACTTC. It is translated as CASSQREKVFGSSSQGTQYF.

V is TRBV10-2 and J is TRBJ1-1, with 9 bases matching TRBD1. Germline V gives CDR1 WSHSY, CDR2 SAAADI. Losses at the gene ends were 2 bases for V and 6 bases for J; bases not matched to a gene: 7. The CDR3 is 15 residues long. The CDR3: CASSEPAGQGPEAFF. CDR3 nucleotides: TGCGCCAGCAGTGAGCCGGCGGGACAGGGACCTGAAGCTTTCTTT.

This chain joins TRBV12-3 or TRBV12-4 and TRBJ2-7; D possibly corresponds to TRBD1 (5 bases). Trimming pared 0 bases from V and 6 bases from J, leaving 9 bases between. The CDR3 totals 13 residues. The CDR3 sequence: CASSLARVIEQYF. In DNA form, the CDR3 reads TGTGCCAGCAGTTTAGCCAGGGTGATCGAGCAGTACTTC.

Many counts were recorded for this clonotype. The CDR3, as DNA: TGCAGTGCTAGAGATTCCGGGGACAGTAACACCGGGGAGCTGTTTTTT. This gives the protein CSARDSGDSNTGELFF. The rearrangement uses TRBV20-1 and TRBJ2-2; 7 bases fit TRBD1. Trimming took 0 bases from V and 2 from J; bases not matched to a gene: 6. The CDR3 has 16 residues. Germline CDR1 and CDR2: DFQATT and SNEGSKA (reference sequence).

There are a few counts of this clonotype. The chain has TRBV2 and TRBJ2-5, with TRBD1 matching over 7 bases. Germline lookup yields CDR1 SNHLY and CDR2 FYNNEI. CDR3 length: 14 amino acids. With V trimmed by 4 bases and J by 5 bases, 7 bases remained unmatched. CDR3 in DNA: TGTGCCAGCAGTGTGGTAGGGGGCGGGGAGACCCAGTACTTC. Translating it yields CASSVVGGGETQYF.

The rearrangement joins TRBV29-1 to TRBJ2-5; 9 nucleotides match TRBD1. Looked up from germline, CDR1 is SQVTM and CDR2 is ANQGSEA. This CDR3 has 13 amino acids. Losses at the gene ends were 7 bases for V and 10 bases for J; bases not matched to a gene: 13. CDR3 in DNA: TGCAGCGCAATAGCAACAGGGGGCGATGACCAGTACTTC. Translated: CSAIATGGDDQYF.

The gene calls are TRBV11-2 and TRBJ2-1, with TRBD2 matching over 9 bases. CDR1 SGHAT and CDR2 FQNNGV come from the germline V gene. The CDR3 sequence is 16 residues long. The ends lost 5 bases at V and 4 bases at J; junction bases unmatched: 9. The CDR3 nucleotides are TGTGCCAGCAGCCCAATAGCGGGAGTCGGTTACAATGAGCAGTTCTTC. Encoded protein: CASSPIAGVGYNEQFF.

This sequence joins TRBV9 and TRBJ2-4; 13 nucleotides align to TRBD2. With V trimmed by 0 bases and J by 0 bases, 9 bases remained unmatched. The CDR3 runs 20 residues. CDR1 is SGDLS, CDR2 YYNGEE, per germline. As DNA, the CDR3 is TGTGCCAGCAGCGTAGATGTAGGACTAGCGGGGGATATAGCCAAAAACATTCAGTACTTC. It translates to CASSVDVGLAGDIAKNIQYF.

This clonotype has just a few counts. V usage is TRBV5-6 and J usage is TRBJ1-6; a possible D gene is TRBD1 (6 bases). Trimming took 3 bases from V and 10 from J, leaving 14 bases between them. The CDR3 loop spans 14 amino acids. CDR1 SGHDT and CDR2 YYEEEE come from the germline V gene. DNA of the CDR3: TGTGCCAGCAGCTCGACAGGAACCGACTCACCCCTCCACTTT. Its protein is CASSSTGTDSPLHF. Full variable domain (rest looked up from reference TRBV5-6 and TRBJ1-6): DAGVTQSPTHLIKTRGQQVTLRCSPKSGHDTVSWYQQALGQGPQFIFQYYEEEERQRGNFPDRFSGHQFPNYSSELNVNALLLGDSALYLCASSSTGTDSPLHFGNGTRLTVT.

In this sample, this clonotype turned up a few times. The J gene is TRBJ1-1, the V gene TRBV5-1; no clear D. Germline V gives CDR1 SGHRS, CDR2 YFSETQ. V lost 0 bases and J 6 bases, leaving 9 bases between the germline ends. This CDR3 comprises 13 residues. CDR3 DNA sequence: TGCGCCAGCAGCTTGGCCTGGGAGGCTGAAGCTTTCTTT. This translates into CASSLAWEAEAFF.

There are a few counts of this clonotype. The genes are TRBV10-3 and TRBJ2-7; the match to TRBD1 covers 9 bases. This CDR3 spans 13 amino acids. The germline gives CDR1 ENHRY, CDR2 SYGVKD. The J segment lost 3 bases and the V segment lost 6 bases, leaving 3 bases of the junction unmatched. Here the CDR3 DNA reads TGTGCCATCAGCCCGGGACAGGGCTACGAGCAGTACTTC. Protein product: CAISPGQGYEQYF.

This clonotype came up a few times. The V and J genes are TRBV2 and TRBJ2-1; the match to TRBD2 covers 10 bases. Trimming cost V 9 bases and J 0 bases; bases outside gene matches: 8. The CDR3 is 16 residues long. CDR1 is SNHLY and CDR2 is FYNNEI in the germline V gene. CDR3 coding DNA: TGTGCCAGGGGAGCGGGAGGGCCCCTCTCCTACAATGAGCAGTTCTTC. This sequence encodes CARGAGGPLSYNEQFF.

The chain recombines TRBV5-1 with TRBJ2-1, with D maybe TRBD2 (5 bases). V was trimmed by 0 bases and J by 7 bases, leaving 11 bases between them. Per germline, CDR1 SGHRS and CDR2 YFSETQ. The CDR3 covers 14 residues. The DNA of the CDR3 is TGCGCCAGCAGCTTGGTTAGCGAGGTGAATGAGCAGTTCTTC. It specifies CASSLVSEVNEQFF.

The J gene is TRBJ2-4, the V gene TRBV7-9; D may be TRBD1 (7 bases). CDR1 SEHNR and CDR2 FQNEAQ come from the germline V gene (reference sequence). With 4 bases removed from V and 2 bases from J, the gap between germline ends came to 18 bases. The CDR3 spans 17 residues. CDR3 sequence (DNA): TGTGCCAGCAGCTCACCCAGGGGGGCGGTGACCAAAAACATTCAGTACTTC. The encoded protein is CASSSPRGAVTKNIQYF.

The chain is built from TRBV15 and TRBJ2-1; 12 bases map to TRBD2. The CDR3 extends over 19 amino acids. CDR1 LNHNV and CDR2 YYDKDF come from the germline V gene (reference sequence). V was pared by 1 base and J by 1 base, with 8 bases of the junction left unmatched. The CDR3 loop is CATSRAIGLAGGSYNEQFF. In nucleotides, the CDR3 is TGTGCCACCAGCAGAGCGATTGGGCTAGCGGGGGGGTCCTACAATGAGCAGTTCTTC.

This clonotype was seen only a few times. The chain employs TRBV20-1 and TRBJ2-1; no reliable D call. Germline values: CDR1 DFQATT, CDR2 SNEGSKA (reference sequence). V lost 3 bases to trimming and J lost 8 bases, with 8 bases between them. CDR3 length: 11 amino acids. CDR3 nucleotides: TGCAGTGCTAGTCCCTTCTATGAGCAGTTCTTC. Amino acid sequence: CSASPFYEQFF.

The gene calls are TRBV20-1 and TRBJ2-5; D not resolved. The length of the CDR3 is 11 residues. The V gene lost 0 bases and the J gene lost 9 bases, with 8 bases spanning the gap. Germline CDR1 is DFQATT and CDR2 is SNEGSKA (reference sequence). The CDR3 protein is CSARDLGSQYF. DNA for the CDR3: TGCAGTGCTAGAGATTTGGGGTCCCAGTACTTC.

This clonotype was detected a few times. This chain links TRBV5-1 with TRBJ2-3; 8 bases align to TRBD2. The CDR3 is made up of 16 amino acids. Germline-derived CDR1 and CDR2 are SGHRS and YFSETQ. J was trimmed by 1 base and V by 0 bases; bases with no gene match: 4. CDR3 coding DNA: TGCGCCAGCAGCTTGGCCCTGCGGGAGGGCACAGATACGCAGTATTTT. Amino acids: CASSLALREGTDTQYF.

There are many counts of this clonotype. This chain links TRBV4-2 with TRBJ2-7; 7 bases map to TRBD2. Germline V gene lookup returns CDR1 LGHNA and CDR2 YNFKEQ. The CDR3 is 18 residues long. J lost 4 bases, V lost 0 bases, and 15 bases had no gene match. DNA for the CDR3: TGTGCCAGCAGCCAAGATCTCTCCTTTGGGCTAGCGGCTTACGAGCAGTACTTC. The encoded protein is CASSQDLSFGLAAYEQYF.